These T cell receptor beta chains were read from a single sample in a study of metastatic and nonmetastatic thyroid tumors. TCRdb reprocessed the PCR reads via MiXCR. Of 30,000 to 35,000 clones listed, approximately 15% are singletons. Source material: blood. All receptors come from a male donor with papillary thyroid cancer or a benign thyroid nodule (not recorded which). Some clones in this sample may be carry-over from other donors' samples. The CDR3 runs from the conserved cysteine through the conserved F or W. The order of the fields is CDR3 protein, V gene, J gene.

CDR3 protein: CASSLRTLEREKLFF
V gene: TRBV5-5
J gene: TRBJ1-4

CDR3 protein: CASSRSGSSYNEQFF
V gene: TRBV7-9
J gene: TRBJ2-1

CDR3 protein: CASSPRGDSSGANVLTF
V gene: TRBV9
J gene: TRBJ2-6

CDR3 protein: CASSPGQGNYEQYF
V gene: TRBV7-9
J gene: TRBJ2-7

CDR3 protein: CSVAEGATGYGYTF
V gene: TRBV29-1
J gene: TRBJ1-2

CDR3 protein: CSAGTGNQDGYTF
V gene: TRBV20-1
J gene: TRBJ1-2

CDR3 protein: CASSAASGRRFCEQFF
V gene: TRBV10-1
J gene: TRBJ2-1

CDR3 protein: CASSSFQGGTGELFF
V gene: TRBV6-2/TRBV6-3
J gene: TRBJ2-2

CDR3 protein: CASSFRGHLLGTGNPEQFF
V gene: TRBV27
J gene: TRBJ2-1

CDR3 protein: CASSPTRNTEAFF
V gene: TRBV7-8
J gene: TRBJ1-1

CDR3 protein: CASSHPPVLTSGPGELFF
V gene: TRBV4-2
J gene: TRBJ2-2

CDR3 protein: CASSPTSALDTQYF
V gene: TRBV19
J gene: TRBJ2-3

CDR3 protein: CASSPEGARGDTQYF
V gene: TRBV6-1
J gene: TRBJ2-3

CDR3 protein: CASGPDYSDTQYF
V gene: TRBV12-5
J gene: TRBJ2-3

CDR3 protein: CASSLGTGNSPLHF
V gene: TRBV27
J gene: TRBJ1-6

CDR3 protein: CASSRQGIKADAQYF
V gene: TRBV7-8
J gene: TRBJ2-3

CDR3 protein: CAWSVQGTSGANVLTF
V gene: TRBV30
J gene: TRBJ2-6

CDR3 protein: CSASENEQFF
V gene: TRBV20-1
J gene: TRBJ2-1

CDR3 protein: CASKTGGTDTQYF
V gene: TRBV6-2/TRBV6-3
J gene: TRBJ2-3